Sequencing of this T cell receptor beta chain was carried out in a study of CD8+ T cells in alopecia areata. Turning to the study itself: For the treated group, dosing was oral tofacitinib at 5 to 10 mg twice daily.

The CDR3 has 10 amino acids. V lost 6 bases, J lost 11 bases, and 4 bases stayed unmatched. Germline V gives CDR1 DFQATT, CDR2 SNEGSKA (reference sequence). In regard to this clone: Its antigen is still unknown.

Those with alopecia areata gave lesional scalp punch biopsies and peripheral blood. RNA extraction was followed by reverse transcription into cDNA, which acted as the sequencing template. Generated by immunoSEQ multiplex PCR, the TCRdb table keeps only in-frame clones and is missing some. Of about 69,000 clones listed, roughly 57% are singletons. Findings and caveats of the study: With patients, TCR sharing proved less clear than in mice, a difference possibly related to HLA. Normal skin contains resident alphabeta T cells, and these are also sequenced in scalp samples.

The TCR was taken from a human donor with alopecia areata. The chain carries TRBV20-1 and TRBJ1-1; 9 nucleotides align to TRBD1. Specimen: CD8+ T cells sorted from blood, collected at week 0. CDR3 sequence: CSARQGEAFF. The DNA for the CDR3 is TGCAGTGCCCGACAGGGGGAGGCTTTCTTT.